The rows below give T cell receptor beta chains drawn from one sample of a study of CD8 T cells in Susac syndrome. TCRdb recomputed calls from the immunoSEQ multiplex PCR reads with MiXCR, one row per CDR3 protein. The table shows roughly 120,000 distinct CDR3 sequences, with 93% occurring only once. The material sequenced was CD4+ T cells from PBMCs. These receptors were taken from a human donor with multiple sclerosis. The CDR3 runs from the conserved cysteine through the conserved F or W. The D gene is left open where the match is weak.

16,TRBJ1-2,TRBV5-6,NA,CASSRDPGLGAYGYTF,TGTGCCAGCAGCAGGGATCCGGGACTTGGGGCCTATGGCTACACCTTC
15,TRBJ2-5,TRBV9,NA,CASSVGGGAVETQYF,TGTGCCAGCAGCGTAGGTGGGGGCGCGGTGGAGACCCAGTACTTC
11,TRBJ1-1,TRBV29-1,NA,CSVGGYTEAFF,TGCAGCGTTGGAGGATACACTGAAGCTTTCTTT
16,TRBJ1-5,TRBV18,NA,CASSPNRAYSNQPQHF,TGTGCCAGCTCACCAAACAGGGCCTATAGCAATCAGCCCCAGCATTTT
13,TRBJ2-2,TRBV3-1,TRBD1,CASSWTGPGELFF,TGTGCCAGCAGCTGGACAGGTCCCGGGGAGCTGTTTTTT
14,TRBJ1-1,TRBV5-1,NA,CASSSDSMNTEAFF,TGCGCCAGCAGCTCGGACAGCATGAACACTGAAGCTTTCTTT
13,TRBJ2-2,TRBV20-1,NA,CSARGSATGELFF,TGCAGTGCTAGAGGCTCTGCCACCGGGGAGCTGTTTTTT
15,TRBJ1-5,TRBV11-2,NA,CASSPDWDSNQPQHF,TGTGCCAGCAGCCCGGACTGGGATAGCAATCAGCCCCAGCATTTT
15,TRBJ1-2,TRBV7-9,TRBD1,CASSPQGAQVDGYTF,TGTGCCAGCAGCCCGCAGGGGGCGCAGGTAGATGGCTACACCTTC
15,TRBJ1-4,TRBV6-5,TRBD1,CASSYSGTGWEKLFF,TGTGCCAGCAGTTATTCCGGGACAGGGTGGGAAAAACTGTTTTTT
13,TRBJ1-1,TRBV29-1,NA,CSLGGQRNTEAFF,TGCAGTCTGGGGGGACAACGGAACACTGAAGCTTTCTTT
15,TRBJ2-4,TRBV12-3/TRBV12-4,NA,CASTPSHYLKNIQYF,TGTGCCAGCACCCCCTCCCATTATCTCAAAAACATTCAGTACTTC
14,TRBJ1-1,TRBV7-9,NA,CASSLGLGSTEAFF,TGTGCCAGCAGCTTAGGATTGGGCAGCACTGAAGCTTTCTTT
12,TRBJ1-2,TRBV30,NA,CAWSVTGSGYTF,TGTGCCTGGAGTGTAACAGGGAGCGGCTACACCTTC
12,TRBJ2-7,TRBV10-3,TRBD2,CAISGAGNEQYF,TGTGCCATCAGTGGAGCGGGGAACGAGCAGTACTTC
13,TRBJ2-7,TRBV6-2/TRBV6-3,NA,CASTRDTFYEQYF,TGTGCCAGCACCCGGGACACCTTCTACGAGCAGTACTTC
15,TRBJ1-4,TRBV18,TRBD1,CASSRPGQGNEKLFF,TGTGCCAGCTCCCGCCCGGGACAGGGGAATGAAAAACTGTTTTTT